A single sample gave rise to the 7 T cell receptor beta chains below, sequenced in a study of pediatric ulcerative colitis. Sequencing used immunoSEQ multiplex PCR; TCRdb keeps in-frame clones, though not all of them. The data hold about 36,000 clones, with around four fifths observed a single time. The sequenced sample was blood. These receptors all stem from a girl between 10 and 17 years old with moderate ulcerative colitis.

The V call is TRBV19, the J call TRBJ1-1; 8 bases line up with TRBD1. CDR1 LNHDA and CDR2 SQIVND come from the germline V gene (reference sequence). This CDR3 is 15 amino acids long. V lost 3 bases to trimming and J lost 1 base; unmatched junction nucleotides: 4. In DNA form, the CDR3 reads TGTGCCAGTAGTATGATAGGACAGGGGAACACTGAAGCTTTCTTT. Encoded protein: CASSMIGQGNTEAFF.

This clone is a singleton in its sample. The rearrangement links TRBV29-1 to TRBJ2-7, with TRBD2 matching over 9 bases. The junction had 4 bases not matched to a gene; V was cut back by 2 bases and J by 2 bases. The CDR3 is 14 amino acids. CDR1 and CDR2 from the germline V gene are SQVTM and ANQGSEA. The CDR3 sequence is CSVESGRPTYEQYF. CDR3 nucleotides: TGCAGCGTTGAAAGCGGGAGGCCCACCTACGAGCAGTACTTC.

The chain has TRBV28 and TRBJ2-2; D may match TRBD1 or TRBD2 (5 bases each). V lost 6 bases and J lost 0, with 14 bases in between. Germline CDR1 reads MDHEN; CDR2 reads SYDVKM. The CDR3 is 16 amino acids. The CDR3 protein is CASSVPGQTNTGELFF. CDR3 sequence (DNA): TGTGCCAGCAGCGTACCGGGGCAAACGAACACCGGGGAGCTGTTTTTT.

This chain joins TRBV7-9 and TRBJ1-3; D is ambiguous. Per germline, CDR1 SEHNR and CDR2 FQNEAQ (reference sequence). The CDR3 is 18 amino acids. V lost 5 bases, J lost 0 bases, and 20 bases lay in between. The CDR3 nucleotides read TGTGCCAGCAGCCGTGTACCCCCCGTTGGCAGCTCTGGAAACACCATATATTTT. Protein: CASSRVPPVGSSGNTIYF.

This chain joins TRBV7-5 and TRBJ2-7; the table's D call of TRBD1 was not tested on the DNA. TRBV7-5 is noted as a pseudogene. The CDR3 covers 16 residues. This CDR3 reads CVRSLAQQVFTYEQYF. Here the CDR3 DNA reads TGTGTCAGAAGCTTAGCGCAGCAGGTTTTCACCTACGAGCAGTACTTC.

This chain links TRBV27 with TRBJ2-7; tentatively, D is TRBD1 or TRBD2 (5 bases each). The V gene's germline CDR1 is MNHEY and CDR2 SMNVEV (reference sequence). The CDR3 consists of 14 residues. V was trimmed by 2 bases and J by 0 bases, leaving 8 bases between them. The CDR3 nucleotides read TGTGCCAGCAGTTTAGAGGGGACCTCCTACGAGCAGTACTTC. Translated: CASSLEGTSYEQYF.

The genes are TRBV6-5 and TRBJ1-3, with a tentative D call TRBD1 (5 bases). This CDR3 comprises 14 residues. V lost 2 bases and J 5 bases, leaving 10 bases between the germline ends. Germline CDR1 is MNHEY and CDR2 is SVGAGI. The CDR3 spells CASSYGQGRNTIYF. Here the CDR3 DNA reads TGTGCCAGCAGTTACGGGCAGGGAAGAAACACCATATATTTT.